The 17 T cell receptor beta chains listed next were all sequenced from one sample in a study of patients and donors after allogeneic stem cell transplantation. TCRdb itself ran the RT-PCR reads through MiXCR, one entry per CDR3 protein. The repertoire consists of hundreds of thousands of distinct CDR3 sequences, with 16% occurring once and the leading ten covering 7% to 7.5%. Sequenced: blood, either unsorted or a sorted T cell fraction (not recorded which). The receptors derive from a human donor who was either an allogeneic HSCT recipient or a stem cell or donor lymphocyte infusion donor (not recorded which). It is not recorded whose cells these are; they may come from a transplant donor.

The chain's CDR3 is CASGTSLSYNEQFF. The CDR3, as DNA: TGTGCTTCCGGGACTAGCCTCTCCTACAATGAGCAGTTCTTC. This chain joins TRBV12-5 and TRBJ2-1; TRBD2 matches 9 bases. CDR3 length equals 14 residues. Germline CDR1 and CDR2: LGHNT and FRNRAP. V lost 11 bases, J lost 0 bases, and 5 bases stayed unmatched.

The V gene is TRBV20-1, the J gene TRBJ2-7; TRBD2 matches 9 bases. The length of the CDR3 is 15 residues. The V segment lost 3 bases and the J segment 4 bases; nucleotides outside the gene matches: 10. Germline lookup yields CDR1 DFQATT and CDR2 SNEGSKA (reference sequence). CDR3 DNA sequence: TGCAGTGCTAGCCGGGGGGGGACTAGCAGATACGAGCAGTACTTC. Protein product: CSASRGGTSRYEQYF.

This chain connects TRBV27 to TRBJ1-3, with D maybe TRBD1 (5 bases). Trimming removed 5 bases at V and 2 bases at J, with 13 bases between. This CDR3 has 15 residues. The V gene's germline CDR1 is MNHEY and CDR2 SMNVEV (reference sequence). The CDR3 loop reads CASSPSPRAGNTIYF. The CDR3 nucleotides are TGTGCCAGCAGTCCCTCCCCCAGGGCTGGAAACACCATATATTTT.

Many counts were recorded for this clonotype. Written as DNA, the CDR3 is TGCAGTGCTCGACAGGGAGGTCAGCCCCAGCATTTT. This codes for CSARQGGQPQHF. V is TRBV20-1 and J is TRBJ1-5; 7 bases are a match to TRBD1. With 5 bases clipped from V and 6 bases from J, the junction kept 4 bases outside the gene matches. Germline V gives CDR1 DFQATT, CDR2 SNEGSKA (reference sequence). The CDR3 extends over 12 amino acids.

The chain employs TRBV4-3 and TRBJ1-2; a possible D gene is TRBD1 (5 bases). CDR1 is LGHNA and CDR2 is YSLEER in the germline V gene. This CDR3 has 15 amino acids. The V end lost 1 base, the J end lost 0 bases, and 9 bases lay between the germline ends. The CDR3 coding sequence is TGCGCCAGCAGCCAAGGGTACAGGCCTAACTATGGCTACACCTTC. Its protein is CASSQGYRPNYGYTF.

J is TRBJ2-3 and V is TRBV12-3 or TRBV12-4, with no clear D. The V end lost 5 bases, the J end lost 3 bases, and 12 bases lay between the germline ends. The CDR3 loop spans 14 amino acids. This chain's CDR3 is CASSRIVLTDTQYF. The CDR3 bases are TGTGCCAGCAGTCGAATTGTGTTGACAGATACGCAGTATTTT.

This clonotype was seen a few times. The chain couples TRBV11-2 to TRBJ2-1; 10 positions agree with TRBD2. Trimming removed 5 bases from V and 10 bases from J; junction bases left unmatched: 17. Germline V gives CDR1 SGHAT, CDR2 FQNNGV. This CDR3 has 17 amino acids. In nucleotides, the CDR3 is TGTGCCAGCAGCCCCAGGTGGCTAGCGGGGGCCTTGGAGGAGCAGTTCTTC. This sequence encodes CASSPRWLAGALEEQFF. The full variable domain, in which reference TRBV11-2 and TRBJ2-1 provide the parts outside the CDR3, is EAGVAQSPRYKIIEKRQSVAFWCNPISGHATLYWYQQILGQGPKLLIQFQNNGVVDDSQLPKDRFSAERLKGVDSTLKIQPAKLEDSAVYLCASSPRWLAGALEEQFFGPGTRLTVL.

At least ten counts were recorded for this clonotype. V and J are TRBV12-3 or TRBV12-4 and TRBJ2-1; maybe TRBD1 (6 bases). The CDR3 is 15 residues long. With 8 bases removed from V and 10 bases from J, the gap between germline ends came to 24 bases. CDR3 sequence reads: CASGGGKTGSGEQFF. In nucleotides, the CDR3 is TGTGCCAGCGGCGGAGGCAAGACAGGTTCAGGAGAGCAGTTCTTC.

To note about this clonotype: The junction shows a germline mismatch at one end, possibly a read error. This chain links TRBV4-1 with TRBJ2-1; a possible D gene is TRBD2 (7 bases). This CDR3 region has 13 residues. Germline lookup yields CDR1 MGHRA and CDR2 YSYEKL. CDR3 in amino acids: CASSQGRGGGQFF. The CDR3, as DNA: TGCGCCAGCAGTCAAGGAAGGGGAGGGGGGCAGTTCTTC.

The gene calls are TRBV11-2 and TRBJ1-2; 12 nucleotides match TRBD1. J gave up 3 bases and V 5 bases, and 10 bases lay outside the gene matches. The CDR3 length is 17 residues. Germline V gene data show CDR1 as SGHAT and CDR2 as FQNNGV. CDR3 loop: CASSAGDRGRVDYGYTF. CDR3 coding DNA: TGTGCCAGCAGCGCGGGGGACAGGGGGCGCGTGGACTATGGCTACACCTTC.

CDR3 DNA sequence: TGTGCCAGCAGCCCCCGCGGGTTTGGTGGTACGCAGTATTTT. As protein: CASSPRGFGGTQYF. The genes are TRBV7-2 and TRBJ2-3, with D tentatively TRBD2 (5 bases). Germline CDR1 is SGHTA and CDR2 is FQGNSA. CDR3 length: 14 residues. The V and J ends lost 5 bases and 8 bases respectively, with 17 bases between them.

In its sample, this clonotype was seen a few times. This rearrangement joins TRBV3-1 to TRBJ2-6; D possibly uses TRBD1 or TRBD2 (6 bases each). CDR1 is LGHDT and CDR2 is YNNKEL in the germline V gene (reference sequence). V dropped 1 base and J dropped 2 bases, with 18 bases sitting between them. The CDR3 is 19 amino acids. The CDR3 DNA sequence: TGTGCCAGCAGCCAAGTACGCCTAAGGGGGGTGCCTGGGGCCAACGTCCTGACTTTC. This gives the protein CASSQVRLRGVPGANVLTF.

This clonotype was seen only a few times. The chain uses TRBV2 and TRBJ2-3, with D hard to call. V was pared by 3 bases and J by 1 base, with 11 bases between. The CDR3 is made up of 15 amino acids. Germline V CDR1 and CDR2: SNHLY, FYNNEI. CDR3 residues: CASSDRFVGTDTQYF. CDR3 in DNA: TGTGCCAGCAGTGATAGGTTCGTAGGCACAGATACGCAGTATTTT. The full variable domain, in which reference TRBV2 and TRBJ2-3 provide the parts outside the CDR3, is EPEVTQTPSHQVTQMGQEVILRCVPISNHLYFYWYRQILGQKVEFLVSFYNNEISEKSEIFDDQFSVERPDGSNFTLKIRSTKLEDSAMYFCASSDRFVGTDTQYFGPGTRLTVL.

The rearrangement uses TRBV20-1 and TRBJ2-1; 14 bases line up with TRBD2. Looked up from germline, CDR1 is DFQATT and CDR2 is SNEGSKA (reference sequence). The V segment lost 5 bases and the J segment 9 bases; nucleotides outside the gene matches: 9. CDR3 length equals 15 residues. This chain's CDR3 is CSAYSGTSGSFEQFF. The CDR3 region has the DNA TGCAGTGCTTATTCCGGGACTAGCGGGAGTTTTGAGCAGTTCTTC.

CDR3 DNA: TGTGCCAGCAGTTACACACCTGACTCCGGGGGGACCCAGTACTTC. Amino acid sequence: CASSYTPDSGGTQYF. The chain recombines TRBV6-5 with TRBJ2-5; D may be TRBD2 (6 bases). V was shortened by 2 bases and J by 7 bases, with 17 bases between the two germline ends. Germline assignment: CDR1 MNHEY and CDR2 SVGAGI. This CDR3 region has 15 residues.

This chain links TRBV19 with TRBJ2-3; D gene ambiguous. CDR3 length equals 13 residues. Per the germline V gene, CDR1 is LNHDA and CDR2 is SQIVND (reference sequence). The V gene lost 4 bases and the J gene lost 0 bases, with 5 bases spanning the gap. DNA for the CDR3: TGTGCCAGTAGTACGGACAGCACAGATACGCAGTATTTT. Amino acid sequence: CASSTDSTDTQYF.

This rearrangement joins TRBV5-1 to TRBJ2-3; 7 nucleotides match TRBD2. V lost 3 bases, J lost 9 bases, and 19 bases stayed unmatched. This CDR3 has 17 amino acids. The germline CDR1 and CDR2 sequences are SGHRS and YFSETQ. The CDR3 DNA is TGCGCCAGCAGCTATTCGTCTGGGACTACCAGAACGGTCACGCAGTATTTT. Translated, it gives CASSYSSGTTRTVTQYF. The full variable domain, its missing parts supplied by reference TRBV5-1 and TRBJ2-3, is KAGVTQTPRYLIKTRGQQVTLSCSPISGHRSVSWYQQTPGQGLQFLFEYFSETQRNKGNFPGRFSGRQFSNSRSEMNVSTLELGDSALYLCASSYSSGTTRTVTQYFGPGTRLTVL.